This is a list of T cell receptor beta chains from one sample in a study of STAT3 mutations in large granular lymphocyte leukemia. The protocol was immunoSEQ multiplex PCR, while the TCRdb copy is restricted to in-frame clones and leaves out a portion. Of tens of thousands of clones listed, more than 75% are singletons. Sequencing input: peripheral blood mononuclear cells. The source is a man aged 55 to 70 with T-cell large granular lymphocyte leukemia. Some clones in this sample may be carry-over from other donors' samples. Both conserved end residues are part of each CDR3. The D gene is left open where the match is weak. Clone size is stated in some rows and not others, as once, few, many or a class when expanded.

abundance: -; d_gene: TRBD2; j_gene: TRBJ2-1; v_gene: TRBV5-1; CDR3aa: CASSLLAEYEQFF; CDR3nt: TGCGCCAGCAGCTTGCTAGCGGAGTATGAGCAGTTCTTC
abundance: -; d_gene: -; j_gene: TRBJ2-7; v_gene: TRBV6-5; CDR3aa: CASRGAGVPYEQYF; CDR3nt: TGTGCCAGCAGGGGGGCAGGGGTTCCCTACGAGCAGTACTTC
abundance: -; d_gene: -; j_gene: TRBJ2-3; v_gene: TRBV7-9; CDR3aa: CASSTRQIFTDTQYF; CDR3nt: TGTGCCAGCAGCACTCGACAAATATTCACAGATACGCAGTATTTT
abundance: -; d_gene: TRBD2; j_gene: TRBJ2-7; v_gene: TRBV29-1; CDR3aa: CSVGTSGGSYEQYF; CDR3nt: TGCAGCGTTGGTACTAGCGGGGGCTCCTACGAGCAGTACTTC
abundance: -; d_gene: TRBD2; j_gene: TRBJ2-1; v_gene: TRBV4-3; CDR3aa: CASSQSRGASGRGQFF; CDR3nt: TGCGCCAGCAGCCAATCACGAGGGGCTAGCGGGAGGGGTCAGTTCTTC
abundance: -; d_gene: TRBD2; j_gene: TRBJ2-1; v_gene: TRBV7-8; CDR3aa: CASSLAGGRASYNEQFF; CDR3nt: TGTGCCAGCAGCTTGGCGGGGGGAAGGGCGTCCTACAATGAGCAGTTCTTC
abundance: -; d_gene: -; j_gene: TRBJ1-1; v_gene: TRBV5-1; CDR3aa: CASSLDSPRGPEAFF; CDR3nt: TGCGCCAGCAGCTTGGACAGCCCAAGGGGCCCTGAAGCTTTCTTT
abundance: -; d_gene: -; j_gene: TRBJ2-3; v_gene: TRBV5-4; CDR3aa: CASSSGTSTDTQYF; CDR3nt: TGTGCCAGCAGCTCTGGAACTAGCACAGATACGCAGTATTTT
abundance: -; d_gene: -; j_gene: TRBJ1-2; v_gene: TRBV6-5; CDR3aa: CASSWAGNGYTF; CDR3nt: TGTGCCAGCAGTTGGGCAGGGAACGGCTACACCTTC
abundance: -; d_gene: -; j_gene: TRBJ2-3; v_gene: TRBV25-1; CDR3aa: CASSELGVSFTDTQYF; CDR3nt: TGTGCCAGCAGTGAATTGGGAGTCTCATTCACAGATACGCAGTATTTT
abundance: -; d_gene: -; j_gene: TRBJ2-1; v_gene: TRBV25-1; CDR3aa: CASSERGAGAALANEQFF; CDR3nt: TGTGCCAGCAGTGAACGAGGAGCCGGGGCCGCCCTTGCGAATGAGCAGTTCTTC
abundance: medium-sized; d_gene: TRBD2; j_gene: TRBJ2-1; v_gene: TRBV6-1; CDR3aa: CASSDVAGGSYNEQFF; CDR3nt: TGTGCCAGCAGTGACGTTGCGGGAGGCTCCTACAATGAGCAGTTCTTC
abundance: -; d_gene: -; j_gene: TRBJ2-7; v_gene: TRBV4-3; CDR3aa: CASSQDLFDSYEQYF; CDR3nt: TGCGCCAGCAGCCAAGATCTTTTCGACTCCTACGAGCAGTACTTC
abundance: -; d_gene: TRBD1; j_gene: TRBJ1-4; v_gene: TRBV30; CDR3aa: CAWGQGATNEKLFF; CDR3nt: TGTGCCTGGGGACAGGGGGCAACTAATGAAAAACTGTTTTTT
abundance: -; d_gene: -; j_gene: TRBJ2-6; v_gene: TRBV7-9; CDR3aa: CASRGTTGANVLTF; CDR3nt: TGTGCCAGCAGGGGGACCACGGGGGCCAACGTCCTGACTTTC
abundance: -; d_gene: TRBD2; j_gene: TRBJ2-3; v_gene: TRBV30; CDR3aa: CAWLAGVGTDTQYF; CDR3nt: TGTGCCTGGCTAGCGGGAGTGGGAACAGATACGCAGTATTTT
abundance: -; d_gene: TRBD1; j_gene: TRBJ2-2; v_gene: TRBV4-1; CDR3aa: CASSLQGAAIGELFF; CDR3nt: TGCGCCAGCAGCCTGCAGGGGGCGGCAATCGGGGAGCTGTTTTTT
abundance: -; d_gene: -; j_gene: TRBJ2-3; v_gene: TRBV29-1; CDR3aa: CSYEFSATQYF; CDR3nt: TGCAGCTATGAATTCTCGGCTACGCAGTATTTT
abundance: once; d_gene: TRBD2; j_gene: TRBJ2-7; v_gene: TRBV28; CDR3aa: CASSFVRLGLAGTTYEQYF; CDR3nt: TGTGCCAGCAGTTTCGTTCGATTGGGACTAGCGGGTACCACCTACGAGCAGTACTTC
abundance: -; d_gene: -; j_gene: TRBJ2-3; v_gene: TRBV18; CDR3aa: CASSPQSSYTDTQYF; CDR3nt: TGTGCCAGCTCACCCCAGAGCAGCTACACAGATACGCAGTATTTT
abundance: large; d_gene: -; j_gene: TRBJ2-7; v_gene: TRBV5-1; CDR3aa: CASRLSSPYSYEQYF; CDR3nt: TGCGCCAGCAGATTGTCGAGCCCCTACTCCTACGAGCAGTACTTC
abundance: -; d_gene: -; j_gene: TRBJ2-2; v_gene: TRBV18; CDR3aa: CASSPLPETGELFF; CDR3nt: TGTGCCAGCTCACCTCTGCCCGAGACCGGGGAGCTGTTTTTT
abundance: -; d_gene: TRBD1; j_gene: TRBJ1-1; v_gene: TRBV5-4; CDR3aa: CASSFSRGVTEAFF; CDR3nt: TGTGCCAGCAGCTTTTCCAGGGGGGTCACTGAAGCTTTCTTT
abundance: -; d_gene: TRBD1; j_gene: TRBJ2-5; v_gene: TRBV5-1; CDR3aa: CASSLAGTGGSETQYF; CDR3nt: TGCGCCAGCAGCTTGGCCGGGACAGGAGGGTCGGAGACCCAGTACTTC
abundance: -; d_gene: TRBD2; j_gene: TRBJ2-3; v_gene: TRBV5-4; CDR3aa: CASSLPPSGKVDTQYF; CDR3nt: TGTGCCAGCAGCTTGCCGCCTAGCGGGAAGGTGGATACGCAGTATTTT
abundance: -; d_gene: TRBD1; j_gene: TRBJ2-3; v_gene: TRBV7-9; CDR3aa: CASSLGRTGSTDTQYF; CDR3nt: TGTGCCAGCAGCTTAGGTAGGACAGGGAGCACAGATACGCAGTATTTT
abundance: -; d_gene: -; j_gene: TRBJ2-7; v_gene: TRBV6-6; CDR3aa: CASSPAGPYEQYF; CDR3nt: TGTGCCAGCAGCCCAGCAGGACCTTACGAGCAGTACTTC
abundance: -; d_gene: TRBD2; j_gene: TRBJ2-1; v_gene: TRBV19; CDR3aa: CASIRTSGSYNEQFF; CDR3nt: TGTGCCAGCATTAGAACTAGCGGATCCTACAATGAGCAGTTCTTC